The T cell receptor (beta chain) under discussion was sequenced for a study of technical replicates of blood from a handful of donors. Germline V lookup: CDR1 SGHDT, CDR2 YYEEEE. The CDR3 is 15 residues long. Trimming pared 2 bases from V and 0 bases from J, leaving 9 bases between. Only in-frame clones appear in the TCRdb table, and some are missing; sequencing was by immunoSEQ multiplex PCR. The sample contains approximately 66,000 clones, roughly 90% of which appear only once. This clone showed up just once. Source material: PBMCs. The chain uses TRBV5-6 and TRBJ1-3; no firm D call. The clonotype was recovered from a human donor in good health. Some clones in this sample may be carry-over from other donors' samples. CDR3 in amino acids: CASSLDITSGNTIYF. CDR3 sequence (DNA): TGTGCCAGCAGCTTAGACATAACCTCTGGAAACACCATATATTTT.